Listed below are T cell receptor beta chains from one sample, sequenced in a study of shared clonotypes between healthy human individuals. TCRdb's table, derived via immunoSEQ multiplex PCR, lists solely in-frame clones and lacks some. The repertoire holds 1,500,000 or so clones, 98% seen once, with approximately 0.38% in the top ten. Input material: naive CD4+ T cells sorted from blood. All receptors derive from a man aged 30-40 years in good health. Each CDR3 is given with its conserved first and last residue. Each record gives: clone size, J gene, D gene, V gene, CDR3 DNA, CDR3 protein. The D gene is left open where the match is weak. Some rows have no size entry. The others give once, few or many, or a class for an expanded clone.

abundance: NA
j_gene: TRBJ1-1
d_gene: NA
v_gene: TRBV6-5
CDR3nt: TGTGCCAGCAGTTACCGAGGTTGGGCTTTCTTT
CDR3aa: CASSYRGWAFF

abundance: NA
j_gene: TRBJ2-5
d_gene: TRBD1
v_gene: TRBV2
CDR3nt: TGTGCCAGTAGGGACAGGGGAGAAGAGACCCAGTACTTC
CDR3aa: CASRDRGEETQYF

abundance: few
j_gene: TRBJ2-1
d_gene: TRBD1
v_gene: TRBV18
CDR3nt: TGTGCCAGCTCACCGGGACAGGGGGATGAGCAGTTCTTC
CDR3aa: CASSPGQGDEQFF

abundance: NA
j_gene: TRBJ2-7
d_gene: TRBD2
v_gene: TRBV15
CDR3nt: TGTGCCACCAGCAGAGCTAGCGGGAGGGCCTACGAGCAGTACTTC
CDR3aa: CATSRASGRAYEQYF

abundance: NA
j_gene: TRBJ2-2
d_gene: NA
v_gene: TRBV9
CDR3nt: TGTGCCAGCAGCGTTCGGGTAACCGGGGAGCTGTTTTTT
CDR3aa: CASSVRVTGELFF

abundance: NA
j_gene: TRBJ1-5
d_gene: NA
v_gene: TRBV5-1
CDR3nt: TGCGCCAGCAGCTTGTTAGGGCCAGAGAACAATCAGCCCCAGCATTTT
CDR3aa: CASSLLGPENNQPQHF

abundance: NA
j_gene: TRBJ2-7
d_gene: NA
v_gene: TRBV21-1
CDR3nt: TGTGCCAGCAGCGAAAACAGCAGGGCCTTCTACGAGCAGTACTTC
CDR3aa: CASSENSRAFYEQYF

abundance: NA
j_gene: TRBJ2-5
d_gene: NA
v_gene: TRBV11-2
CDR3nt: TGTGCCAGCAGCTTACGGCAGGGAGTGGGCGAGACCCAGTACTTC
CDR3aa: CASSLRQGVGETQYF

abundance: NA
j_gene: TRBJ2-7
d_gene: NA
v_gene: TRBV30
CDR3nt: TGTGCCTGGGGTTCTCTCTCCGAGCAGTACTTC
CDR3aa: CAWGSLSEQYF

abundance: NA
j_gene: TRBJ2-1
d_gene: TRBD2
v_gene: TRBV19
CDR3nt: TGTGCCAGTAGTCCCGGACTAGTAGGGAATGAGCAGTTCTTC
CDR3aa: CASSPGLVGNEQFF

abundance: NA
j_gene: TRBJ1-1
d_gene: TRBD1
v_gene: TRBV18
CDR3nt: TGTGCCAGCTCACGATCAGGGGGTTTTGCTGAAGCTTTCTTT
CDR3aa: CASSRSGGFAEAFF

abundance: once
j_gene: TRBJ1-2
d_gene: NA
v_gene: TRBV28
CDR3nt: TGTGCCAGCAGTTTGGCAGTCAACTATGGCTACACCTTC
CDR3aa: CASSLAVNYGYTF

abundance: NA
j_gene: TRBJ1-1
d_gene: NA
v_gene: TRBV18
CDR3nt: TGTGCCAGCTCACCAGAGATGTTCGGCACTGAAGCTTTCTTT
CDR3aa: CASSPEMFGTEAFF

abundance: NA
j_gene: TRBJ2-5
d_gene: NA
v_gene: TRBV7-7
CDR3nt: TGTGCCAGCAGCCCTCTTAATCTGTACCAAGAGACCCAGTACTTC
CDR3aa: CASSPLNLYQETQYF

abundance: NA
j_gene: TRBJ1-2
d_gene: TRBD1
v_gene: TRBV28
CDR3nt: TGTGCCAGCAGTTCGGGACAGGAGTCCTATGGCTACACCTTC
CDR3aa: CASSSGQESYGYTF

abundance: NA
j_gene: TRBJ2-6
d_gene: NA
v_gene: TRBV4-3
CDR3nt: TGCGCCAGCAGCCAGGACAGTAGAATTACTGGGGCCAACGTCCTGACTTTC
CDR3aa: CASSQDSRITGANVLTF

abundance: NA
j_gene: TRBJ2-7
d_gene: NA
v_gene: TRBV18
CDR3nt: TGTGCCAGCTCACCAGGAGGCTACGAGCAGTACTTC
CDR3aa: CASSPGGYEQYF

abundance: NA
j_gene: TRBJ2-3
d_gene: TRBD2
v_gene: TRBV6-1
CDR3nt: TGTGCCAGCAGTCCTCGGACTAGCGGGAGCGATACGCAGTATTTT
CDR3aa: CASSPRTSGSDTQYF

abundance: NA
j_gene: TRBJ1-1
d_gene: NA
v_gene: TRBV27
CDR3nt: TGTGCCAGCAGTTTATCGATTCTGGGGGTGAATGGTAGCACTGAAGCTTTCTTT
CDR3aa: CASSLSILGVNGSTEAFF

abundance: NA
j_gene: TRBJ1-1
d_gene: NA
v_gene: TRBV6-5
CDR3nt: TGTGCCAGCAGTTACAGCCAGGTGAACACTGAAGCTTTCTTT
CDR3aa: CASSYSQVNTEAFF

abundance: NA
j_gene: TRBJ2-7
d_gene: TRBD1
v_gene: TRBV4-1
CDR3nt: TGCGCCAGCAGCCCCACTCCGACAGGGGATTTCCCCAACGACGGGCAGTACTTC
CDR3aa: CASSPTPTGDFPNDGQYF

abundance: NA
j_gene: TRBJ2-5
d_gene: NA
v_gene: TRBV4-1
CDR3nt: TGCGCCAGCAGCCAAGAGGAGACCCAGTACTTC
CDR3aa: CASSQEETQYF

abundance: NA
j_gene: TRBJ1-1
d_gene: NA
v_gene: TRBV19
CDR3nt: TGTGCCAGTAGTATTGGTCAAACGAACACTGAAGCTTTCTTT
CDR3aa: CASSIGQTNTEAFF

abundance: NA
j_gene: TRBJ2-7
d_gene: TRBD2
v_gene: TRBV9
CDR3nt: TGTGCCAGCAGCGTAGCTACTTCGGCTAGCGGGAGCTCCTACGAGCAGTACTTC
CDR3aa: CASSVATSASGSSYEQYF

abundance: NA
j_gene: TRBJ2-7
d_gene: NA
v_gene: TRBV5-6
CDR3nt: TGTGCCAGCAGTCGGACTGCCTACGAGCAGTACTTC
CDR3aa: CASSRTAYEQYF

abundance: NA
j_gene: TRBJ2-2
d_gene: NA
v_gene: TRBV7-2
CDR3nt: TGTGCCAGCAGCTTACTAGTGGTGTCCGGGGAGCTGTTTTTT
CDR3aa: CASSLLVVSGELFF

abundance: NA
j_gene: TRBJ2-2
d_gene: NA
v_gene: TRBV19
CDR3nt: TGTGCCAGTAGTCCTCGCGCTGGGGAGCTGTTTTTT
CDR3aa: CASSPRAGELFF

abundance: NA
j_gene: TRBJ2-7
d_gene: NA
v_gene: TRBV5-4
CDR3nt: TGTGCCAGCAGCTTGGCCCCCAGCTACGAGCAGTACTTC
CDR3aa: CASSLAPSYEQYF

abundance: NA
j_gene: TRBJ2-1
d_gene: TRBD2
v_gene: TRBV9
CDR3nt: TGTGCCAGCAGCGTAGACCCTAGCGGGAGGAGTGACTCCTACAATGAGCAGTTCTTC
CDR3aa: CASSVDPSGRSDSYNEQFF

abundance: NA
j_gene: TRBJ2-5
d_gene: NA
v_gene: TRBV5-1
CDR3nt: TGCGCCAGCGCCTCACGAATACAAGAGACCCAGTACTTC
CDR3aa: CASASRIQETQYF

abundance: NA
j_gene: TRBJ2-3
d_gene: NA
v_gene: TRBV28
CDR3nt: TGTGCCAGCAAAAGTCAGAGAGATACGCAGTATTTT
CDR3aa: CASKSQRDTQYF

abundance: NA
j_gene: TRBJ2-7
d_gene: NA
v_gene: TRBV2
CDR3nt: TGTGCCAGCAGCGAGGGACCTAGGATCGAGCAGTACTTC
CDR3aa: CASSEGPRIEQYF

abundance: NA
j_gene: TRBJ2-3
d_gene: TRBD1
v_gene: TRBV28
CDR3nt: TGTGCCAGCACCCTCTCCGGGACAGGGAAGGCAGATACGCAGTATTTT
CDR3aa: CASTLSGTGKADTQYF

abundance: NA
j_gene: TRBJ1-4
d_gene: NA
v_gene: TRBV27
CDR3nt: TGTGCCAGCAGATCCTGGGAGGAGGAAAAACTGTTTTTT
CDR3aa: CASRSWEEEKLFF

abundance: NA
j_gene: TRBJ1-5
d_gene: NA
v_gene: TRBV27
CDR3nt: TGTGCCAGCAGCCATCCGCGTCAGCCCCAGCATTTT
CDR3aa: CASSHPRQPQHF

abundance: NA
j_gene: TRBJ2-5
d_gene: NA
v_gene: TRBV18
CDR3nt: TGTGCCAGCTCACCATATCCCAGGGCAGAGACCCAGTACTTC
CDR3aa: CASSPYPRAETQYF

abundance: NA
j_gene: TRBJ1-1
d_gene: TRBD1
v_gene: TRBV18
CDR3nt: TGTGCCAGCTCACCTAGACAGGGGAGCACTGAAGCTTTCTTT
CDR3aa: CASSPRQGSTEAFF

abundance: NA
j_gene: TRBJ2-3
d_gene: NA
v_gene: TRBV6-6
CDR3nt: TGTGCCAGCAGTTACCGGACCCTCACAGATACGCAGTATTTT
CDR3aa: CASSYRTLTDTQYF

abundance: NA
j_gene: TRBJ2-3
d_gene: NA
v_gene: TRBV15
CDR3nt: TGTGCCACCAGACCGGGACTCACTATCACAGATACGCAGTATTTT
CDR3aa: CATRPGLTITDTQYF

abundance: NA
j_gene: TRBJ2-1
d_gene: NA
v_gene: TRBV28
CDR3nt: TGTGCCAGCAGTGGATCCCAAGGGGGAGTCAGCGCAACTGAGCAGTTCTTC
CDR3aa: CASSGSQGGVSATEQFF

abundance: NA
j_gene: TRBJ1-3
d_gene: TRBD1
v_gene: TRBV27
CDR3nt: TGTGCCAGCAGCCCACCCCCACGACAGGGGAGCTCTGGAAACACCATATATTTT
CDR3aa: CASSPPPRQGSSGNTIYF

abundance: NA
j_gene: TRBJ1-4
d_gene: NA
v_gene: TRBV6-6
CDR3nt: TGTGCCAGCACCCGAGGCCCCGGCGAAAAACTGTTTTTT
CDR3aa: CASTRGPGEKLFF

abundance: NA
j_gene: TRBJ2-2
d_gene: TRBD2
v_gene: TRBV9
CDR3nt: TGTGCCAGCAGCCCACTAGCGGGGGCGGCCACCGGGGAGCTGTTTTTT
CDR3aa: CASSPLAGAATGELFF

abundance: NA
j_gene: TRBJ2-2
d_gene: NA
v_gene: TRBV9
CDR3nt: TGTGCCAGCAGCGTAGGTTCAGCGGTGAACACCGGGGAGCTGTTTTTT
CDR3aa: CASSVGSAVNTGELFF

abundance: once
j_gene: TRBJ1-1
d_gene: NA
v_gene: TRBV7-9
CDR3nt: TGTGCCAGCAGCCCAGGGGACACCAACCCCACTGAAGCTTTCTTT
CDR3aa: CASSPGDTNPTEAFF

abundance: NA
j_gene: TRBJ2-7
d_gene: NA
v_gene: TRBV29-1
CDR3nt: TGCAGCGTTGAAGATCTTAGGGGCCGGATCTACGAGCAGTACTTC
CDR3aa: CSVEDLRGRIYEQYF

abundance: NA
j_gene: TRBJ1-4
d_gene: NA
v_gene: TRBV7-6
CDR3nt: TGTGCCAGCAGCTTAGGCCCAGGGAGAGATGAAAAACTGTTTTTT
CDR3aa: CASSLGPGRDEKLFF

abundance: NA
j_gene: TRBJ2-5
d_gene: NA
v_gene: TRBV5-1
CDR3nt: TGCGCCAGCAGCTCCGACCGACGGACGACCCAAGAGACCCAGTACTTC
CDR3aa: CASSSDRRTTQETQYF

abundance: NA
j_gene: TRBJ2-5
d_gene: NA
v_gene: TRBV27
CDR3nt: TGTGGAGGGGGAGAGACCCAGTACTTC
CDR3aa: CGGGETQYF

abundance: NA
j_gene: TRBJ2-6
d_gene: TRBD2
v_gene: TRBV29-1
CDR3nt: TGCAGCGTTCAAGCGGGGGGACCTGGGGCCAACGTCCTGACTTTC
CDR3aa: CSVQAGGPGANVLTF

abundance: NA
j_gene: TRBJ2-3
d_gene: NA
v_gene: TRBV11-3
CDR3nt: TGTGCCAGCAGCGAGCGTCCCACAGATACGCAGTATTTT
CDR3aa: CASSERPTDTQYF

abundance: NA
j_gene: TRBJ1-1
d_gene: NA
v_gene: TRBV2
CDR3nt: TGTGCCAGCAGTCAGATGGGGGACACTGAAGCTTTCTTT
CDR3aa: CASSQMGDTEAFF

abundance: NA
j_gene: TRBJ1-4
d_gene: TRBD1
v_gene: TRBV6-1
CDR3nt: TGTGCCAGCAGTGGGATGACAGGGGCCCTTAATGAAAAACTGTTTTTT
CDR3aa: CASSGMTGALNEKLFF

abundance: NA
j_gene: TRBJ2-5
d_gene: TRBD1
v_gene: TRBV18
CDR3nt: TGTGCCAGCTCATCGAATAGACAGGGAAGGAAGGAGACCCAGTACTTC
CDR3aa: CASSSNRQGRKETQYF